This T cell receptor (beta chain) is drawn from a study of early T cells in non-severe SARS-CoV-2 infection (dated by TCRdb to 2020 to 2022). A note on the overall study: Because TCR sequencing was done on bulk RNA from unsorted whole blood, the alpha and beta chains could not be paired.

Preparation of the library involved 5' RACE. TCRdb names NextSeq 500 as the instrument used. In the TCR library protocol, unique molecular identifiers were attached to individual cDNA molecules to correct for PCR bias and sequencing error. Both TCR alpha and beta chains were sequenced, and tight co-correlation was observed between alpha and beta sequence abundances in each sample. In the authors' own workflow: Decombinator V4 was used to annotate the V gene, J gene and CDR3 of the TCR sequences. TCRs were defined as expanded if a significant change between any two time points was detected under a Poisson model with p below 0.0001. Abundances of TCRs were expressed as counts per million after normalisation to the total number of TCRs sequenced in each sample. VDJdb, accessed 1 November 2021, was searched for CMV, EBV and SARS-CoV-2 annotated TCRs, with TCRs annotated for multiple antigens excluded. In-frame beta chains were kept once TCRdb had trimmed the public reads at Q25 with fastp and called clones with MiXCR. CDR3 protein sequences are deduplicated, and each keeps its most common genes and DNA. The V and J calls, along with clone size, are taken from TCRdb and not from the paper's own processing. This sample has roughly 54,000 distinct CDR3 sequences in its table, and 4.5% to 7% of those were observed once. The top ten clones comprise 6.8% of the sample.

Study-level results and caveats: Matching against VDJdb was skewed toward anti-spike CD8 responses, likely underestimated virus-specific expansions, and missed private and CD4 specificities.

There are a few counts of this clonotype. This receptor's antigen is unknown. No base-level quality is on record; no much larger clone is a single base apart. This was a case-control study nested in a cohort of healthcare workers in London, UK, who had nasopharyngeal swab PCR tests and blood samples taken every week. Healthcare workers were recruited between 23 and 31 March 2020, during the week of the UK lockdown, and were followed weekly for up to roughly 15 weeks. Sequencing was done on a sample of whole blood. The TCR sequence derives from an adult who was a healthcare worker with PCR-confirmed SARS-CoV-2 infection or an uninfected control (not recorded which).

The DNA sequence is given as TGTGCCAGCAGCCTGCCGGGCGGGCCAGAAAAGCAGTACTTC. This gives the protein CASSLPGGPEKQYF. This chain joins TRBV5-4 to TRBJ2-7; TRBD2 could be the D gene, as 5 bases match. The CDR3 numbers 14 residues from cysteine through phenylalanine. Only the CDR3 portion is preserved as DNA: 42 bases, with reading frame beginning at the first base. V and J lose 4 bases and 8 bases, and a span of 19 bases separates them. CDR1 and CDR2 (SGHNT, YYREEE) derive from the germline V gene (reference sequence). The reference TRBV5-4 and TRBJ2-7 proteins fill in what lies around the CDR3, so the full variable domain reads ETGVTQSPTHLIKTRGQQVTLRCSSQSGHNTVSWYQQALGQGPQFIFQYYREEENGRGNFPPRFSGLQFPNYSSELNVNALELDDSALYLCASSLPGGPEKQYFGPGTRLTVT.